These T cell receptor beta chains were read from a single sample in a study of response to subunit inactivated influenza vaccine. MiXCR, applied by TCRdb to the RT-PCR reads, yields one record per CDR3 protein. The table lists more than 700,000 distinct CDR3 sequences, approximately 21% of them singletons. The sequencing here drew on PBMCs from blood, taken more than 4 days after vaccination. The origin of the receptors is a man between 50 and 59 years old who received an inactivated influenza vaccine. Both conserved end residues are part of each CDR3. Each record gives: V gene, clone size, J gene, D gene, CDR3 protein, CDR3 DNA. D genes are given only for firm matches. Clone size is given for some rows only: seen once, a few or many times, or a class if the clone is expanded.

TRBV20-1,-,TRBJ2-3,-,CSASLRQYF,TGCAGTGCTAGTCTGCGGCAGTATTTT
TRBV10-3,-,TRBJ2-1,-,CAISGRNEQFF,TGTGCCATCAGTGGGCGGAATGAGCAGTTCTTC
TRBV9,many,TRBJ2-3,TRBD1,CASSADGTGSDTQYF,TGTGCCAGCAGCGCCGACGGGACAGGGTCAGATACGCAGTATTTT
TRBV5-1,-,TRBJ2-1,TRBD1,CASSWGDRGHNEQFF,TGCGCCAGCAGCTGGGGGGACAGGGGCCACAATGAGCAGTTCTTC
TRBV5-6,few,TRBJ2-7,TRBD2,CASSLVTGLADEQYF,TGTGCCAGCAGCTTGGTAACCGGACTAGCAGACGAGCAGTACTTC
TRBV20-1,-,TRBJ2-7,TRBD1,CSASKTGTGYEQYF,TGCAGTGCTAGCAAAACCGGGACAGGCTACGAGCAGTACTTC
TRBV12-3/TRBV12-4,few,TRBJ2-5,TRBD2,CASSLKRGETQYF,TGTGCCAGCAGTTTGAAGCGGGGTGAGACCCAGTACTTC
TRBV6-2/TRBV6-3,-,TRBJ2-1,-,CASSGLRQYHNEQFF,TGTGCCAGCAGTGGCCTCAGGCAGTACCACAATGAGCAGTTCTTC
TRBV7-2,few,TRBJ2-2,TRBD1,CASSLLGQGAGGELFF,TGTGCCAGCAGCCTTTTGGGACAGGGGGCAGGCGGGGAGCTGTTTTTT
TRBV3-1,-,TRBJ1-5,TRBD1,CASSQAGTGGSQPQHF,TGTGCCAGCAGCCAAGCCGGGACAGGGGGCAGTCAGCCCCAGCATTTT
TRBV7-2,few,TRBJ2-5,TRBD2,CASSKGLAGVRGVTQYF,TGTGCCAGCAGCAAGGGACTAGCGGGGGTCCGAGGGGTGACCCAGTACTTC
TRBV5-1,-,TRBJ2-5,-,CASSLGVGTGQETQYF,TGCGCCAGCAGCTTAGGGGTCGGAACAGGACAAGAGACCCAGTACTTC
TRBV11-3,-,TRBJ2-3,-,CASAVGAGSTDTQYF,TGTGCCTCCGCCGTAGGAGCGGGTAGCACAGATACGCAGTATTTT
TRBV5-1,-,TRBJ2-2,-,CASSLDPGRNTGELFF,TGCGCCAGCAGCTTGGACCCAGGGCGGAACACCGGGGAGCTGTTTTTT
TRBV30,-,TRBJ2-5,-,CAWSVQDSPQETQYF,TGTGCCTGGAGTGTACAGGACAGCCCCCAAGAGACCCAGTACTTC
TRBV10-3,many,TRBJ2-2,TRBD2,CAIGTSGASTGELFF,TGTGCCATCGGGACTAGCGGGGCCTCCACCGGGGAGCTGTTTTTT
TRBV5-5,-,TRBJ1-5,TRBD1,CASSLVGTGDQPQHF,TGTGCCAGCAGCTTGGTCGGGACAGGGGATCAGCCCCAGCATTTT
TRBV7-3,-,TRBJ2-2,TRBD2,CASSLEGGRSGELFF,TGTGCCAGCAGCTTAGAGGGAGGGCGTAGCGGGGAGCTGTTTTTT
TRBV5-1,many,TRBJ2-7,TRBD1,CASSVDRGQREQYF,TGCGCCAGCAGCGTAGACAGGGGGCAGCGCGAGCAGTACTTC
TRBV5-1,many,TRBJ2-1,TRBD1,CASSTGQGGDNEQFF,TGCGCCAGCAGCACGGGACAGGGAGGGGACAATGAGCAGTTCTTC
TRBV20-1,few,TRBJ2-1,-,CSARKWEAYNEQFF,TGCAGTGCTAGGAAGTGGGAGGCGTACAATGAGCAGTTCTTC
TRBV10-3,few,TRBJ2-7,-,CAISTGTPFQYF,TGTGCCATCAGCACCGGGACACCATTTCAGTACTTC
TRBV7-9,-,TRBJ1-2,-,CASSLADRFYGYTF,TGTGCCAGCAGCTTAGCCGACAGATTCTATGGCTACACCTTC
TRBV20-1,few,TRBJ1-1,-,CSASRQRNTEAFF,TGCAGTGCTAGCAGGCAGAGGAACACTGAAGCTTTCTTT
TRBV10-3,-,TRBJ2-5,TRBD1,CAISGPSDRDEETQYF,TGTGCCATCAGTGGCCCGAGCGACAGGGACGAGGAGACCCAGTACTTC
TRBV4-1,-,TRBJ1-2,-,CASSQSEGAGYGYTF,TGCGCCAGCAGCCAATCGGAGGGAGCTGGGTATGGCTACACCTTC
TRBV10-3,few,TRBJ1-5,-,CAISESTRVQPQHF,TGTGCCATCAGTGAGAGTACAAGGGTTCAGCCCCAGCATTTT
TRBV27,few,TRBJ2-7,-,CASSLTGGLEQYF,TGTGCCAGCAGTTTGACAGGAGGCCTGGAGCAGTACTTC
TRBV6-2/TRBV6-3,-,TRBJ1-1,-,CASSYSVRGAEAFF,TGTGCCAGCAGTTACTCGGTCCGAGGGGCTGAAGCTTTCTTT
TRBV5-6,many,TRBJ1-5,-,CASSLRGNSNQPQHF,TGTGCCAGCAGCTTGAGGGGGAATAGCAATCAGCCCCAGCATTTT
TRBV27,few,TRBJ2-7,-,CASSLSLGSNEQYF,TGTGCCAGCAGTTTATCGCTCGGGAGCAACGAGCAGTACTTC
TRBV5-6,few,TRBJ2-3,-,CASSRGAGSTDTQYF,TGTGCCAGCAGCCGCGGGGCGGGTAGCACAGATACGCAGTATTTT
TRBV12-3/TRBV12-4,many,TRBJ2-5,TRBD1,CASSRDSNQETQYF,TGCGCCAGCAGCCGGGACAGCAACCAAGAGACCCAGTACTTC
TRBV6-2/TRBV6-3,-,TRBJ2-7,-,CASSLYRVTYEQYF,TGTGCCAGCAGCCTCTACAGGGTAACCTACGAGCAGTACTTC
TRBV5-6,many,TRBJ2-3,-,CASSLALDTQYF,TGTGCCAGCAGCTTGGCCCTAGATACGCAGTATTTT
TRBV5-6,-,TRBJ2-1,TRBD1,CASSGGTGPNNEQFF,TGTGCCAGCAGCGGCGGGACAGGTCCCAACAATGAGCAGTTCTTC
TRBV4-3,few,TRBJ2-1,-,CASSQDSSGWLQFF,TGCGCCAGCAGCCAAGATTCGTCAGGGTGGTTGCAGTTCTTC
TRBV10-3,few,TRBJ2-4,-,CATGREAKNIQYF,TGTGCCACCGGGCGGGAAGCCAAAAACATTCAGTACTTC
TRBV24-1,-,TRBJ2-7,TRBD1,CATKDRGPHLPYEQYF,TGTGCCACCAAGGACAGGGGACCCCATCTCCCCTACGAGCAGTACTTC
TRBV20-1,-,TRBJ1-2,-,CSAVQSGRVGSGYTF,TGCAGTGCGGTCCAGAGCGGGAGGGTGGGGAGCGGCTACACCTTC
TRBV6-2/TRBV6-3,-,TRBJ2-3,-,CASSYGLRQYPDTQYF,TGTGCCAGCAGTTACGGCCTACGCCAATACCCAGATACGCAGTATTTT
TRBV9,-,TRBJ2-7,-,CASSPWGASDEQYF,TGTGCCAGCAGCCCTTGGGGGGCGTCTGACGAGCAGTACTTC
TRBV14,-,TRBJ2-7,-,CASSQQLRGTYEQYF,TGTGCCAGCAGCCAACAATTGAGGGGAACCTACGAGCAGTACTTC
TRBV4-3,-,TRBJ2-3,-,CASSQLASTDTQYF,TGCGCCAGCAGCCAACTAGCTAGCACAGATACGCAGTATTTT
TRBV20-1,-,TRBJ2-2,-,CSARKDSLNTGELFF,TGCAGTGCTAGAAAGGACAGCTTGAACACCGGGGAGCTGTTTTTT
TRBV12-3/TRBV12-4,few,TRBJ2-7,-,CASSPWVSYEQYF,TGTGCCAGCAGTCCTTGGGTGTCCTACGAGCAGTACTTC
TRBV20-1,few,TRBJ2-3,TRBD1,CSAPRPGQGADTQYF,TGCAGTGCCCCACGGCCGGGGCAGGGGGCAGATACGCAGTATTTT
TRBV20-1,few,TRBJ2-7,TRBD2,CSASRLLAGSYEQYF,TGCAGTGCTTCCCGCCTCTTAGCGGGAAGCTACGAGCAGTACTTC
TRBV11-2,few,TRBJ2-1,TRBD2,CASSSPDTTLTSGRVGEQFF,TGTGCCAGCAGCTCACCGGATACCACTCTGACTAGCGGGAGGGTAGGTGAGCAGTTCTTC
TRBV20-1,few,TRBJ1-6,-,CSAITGSSYNSPLHF,TGCAGTGCTATCACCGGGAGCTCCTATAATTCACCCCTCCACTTT